The clone carrying this T cell receptor (beta chain) was counted only a few times. The record originates from a study of blood T cell repertoires in COVID-19. CDR3 size: 14 residues. CDR1 is SGHDT, CDR2 YYEEEE, per germline. With 5 bases removed from V and 6 bases from J, the gap between germline ends came to 17 bases. Assay: immunoSEQ multiplex PCR; the TCRdb copy retains only in-frame clones and omits some. The sample records about 52,000 clones, about 85% being singletons. Sequenced sample: peripheral blood. The clonotype was recovered from a man between 65 and 85 years old with active COVID-19. The rearrangement links TRBV5-6 to TRBJ1-2, with a tentative D call TRBD1 (5 bases). Here the CDR3 reads CASREIWGADGYTF. CDR3 DNA: TGTGCCAGCAGGGAGATATGGGGCGCGGATGGCTACACCTTC.